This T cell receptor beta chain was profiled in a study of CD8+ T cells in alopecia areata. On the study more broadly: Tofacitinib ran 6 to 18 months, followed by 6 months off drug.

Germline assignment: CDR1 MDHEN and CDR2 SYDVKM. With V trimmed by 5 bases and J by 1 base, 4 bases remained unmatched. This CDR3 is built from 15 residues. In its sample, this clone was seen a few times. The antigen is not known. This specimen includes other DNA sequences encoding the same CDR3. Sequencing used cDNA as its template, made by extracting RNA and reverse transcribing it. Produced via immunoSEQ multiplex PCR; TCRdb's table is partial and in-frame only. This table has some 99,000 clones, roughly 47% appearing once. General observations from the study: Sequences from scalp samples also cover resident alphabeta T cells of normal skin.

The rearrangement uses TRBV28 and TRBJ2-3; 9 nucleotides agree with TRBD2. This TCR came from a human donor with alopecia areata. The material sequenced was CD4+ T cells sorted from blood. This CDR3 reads CASSLAGGGTDTQYF. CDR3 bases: TGTGCCAGCAGTCTCGCGGGGGGGGGCACAGATACGCAGTATTTT.